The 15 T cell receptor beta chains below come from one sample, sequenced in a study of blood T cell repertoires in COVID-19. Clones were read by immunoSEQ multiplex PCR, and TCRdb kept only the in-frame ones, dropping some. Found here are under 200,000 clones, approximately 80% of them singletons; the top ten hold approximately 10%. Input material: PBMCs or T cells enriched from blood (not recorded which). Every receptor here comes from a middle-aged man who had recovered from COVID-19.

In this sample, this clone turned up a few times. The CDR3 reads CASSPGTGSGEQYF. The DNA of the CDR3 is TGTGCCAGCTCACCAGGGACGGGCAGCGGGGAGCAGTACTTC. The chain combines TRBV18 with TRBJ2-7, with a tentative D call TRBD2 (6 bases). The CDR3 is made up of 14 amino acids. V lost 2 bases and J 7 bases, leaving 15 bases between the germline ends. Germline assignment: CDR1 KGHSH and CDR2 LQKENI.

As DNA, the CDR3 is TGTGCCAGCAGACCTCTACAGGGGGCTCAATTCTTC. Encoded protein: CASRPLQGAQFF. The chain recombines TRBV27 with TRBJ2-1, with TRBD1 matching 9 bases. J gave up 16 bases and V 6 bases, and 10 bases lay outside the gene matches. This CDR3 has 12 residues. CDR1 is MNHEY and CDR2 is SMNVEV in the germline V gene (reference sequence).

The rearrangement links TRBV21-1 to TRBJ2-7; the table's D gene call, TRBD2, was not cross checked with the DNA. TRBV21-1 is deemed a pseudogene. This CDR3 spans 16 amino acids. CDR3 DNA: TGTGCCAGCAGCAATCCCACGTCTAGCGGACGCTACGAGCAGTACTTC. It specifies CASSNPTSSGRYEQYF.

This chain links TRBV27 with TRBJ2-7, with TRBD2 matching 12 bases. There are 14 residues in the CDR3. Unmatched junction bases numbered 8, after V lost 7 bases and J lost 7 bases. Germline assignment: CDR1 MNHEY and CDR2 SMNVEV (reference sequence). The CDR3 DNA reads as TGTGCCAGCAAAAGACTAGCGGGAGTTGGAGAGCAGTACTTC. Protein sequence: CASKRLAGVGEQYF.

CDR3 sequence: CASSRLAGEAEAFF. The CDR3 DNA sequence: TGTGCCAGCAGCCGGCTGGCAGGTGAAGCTGAAGCTTTCTTT. The chain recombines TRBV28 with TRBJ1-1, with D unresolved. The CDR3 length is 14 residues. V shed 6 bases and J shed 6 bases, with 17 bases lying between them. The germline gives CDR1 MDHEN, CDR2 SYDVKM.

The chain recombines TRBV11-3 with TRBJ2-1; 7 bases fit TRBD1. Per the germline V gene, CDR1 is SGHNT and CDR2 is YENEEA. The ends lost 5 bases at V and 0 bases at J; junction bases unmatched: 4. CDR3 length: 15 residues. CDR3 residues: CASSRTGSSYNEQFF. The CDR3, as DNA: TGTGCCAGCAGCAGGACAGGTAGCTCCTACAATGAGCAGTTCTTC.

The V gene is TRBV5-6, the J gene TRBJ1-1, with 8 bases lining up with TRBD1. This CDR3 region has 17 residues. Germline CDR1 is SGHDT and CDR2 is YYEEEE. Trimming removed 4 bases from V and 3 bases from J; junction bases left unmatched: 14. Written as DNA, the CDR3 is TGTGCCAGCAGCCCAGGACAGGGTTCGCCAAAACACACTGAAGCTTTCTTT. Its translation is CASSPGQGSPKHTEAFF.

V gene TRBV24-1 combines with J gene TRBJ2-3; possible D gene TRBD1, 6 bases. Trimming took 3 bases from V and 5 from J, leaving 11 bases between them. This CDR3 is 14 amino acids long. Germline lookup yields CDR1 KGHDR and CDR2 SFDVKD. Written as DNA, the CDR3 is TGTGCCACCAGTGATAGGTGGGGGCGAGATACGCAGTATTTT. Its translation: CATSDRWGRDTQYF.

CDR3 DNA sequence: TGCGCCAGCAGCTGGGGACAGGGGGTGAACTACGAGCAGTACTTC. The encoded protein is CASSWGQGVNYEQYF. The V and J genes are TRBV5-1 and TRBJ2-7; 11 nucleotides agree with TRBD1. This CDR3 has 15 residues. The V segment lost 3 bases and the J segment 3 bases; nucleotides outside the gene matches: 5. Germline CDR1 SGHRS, CDR2 YFSETQ.

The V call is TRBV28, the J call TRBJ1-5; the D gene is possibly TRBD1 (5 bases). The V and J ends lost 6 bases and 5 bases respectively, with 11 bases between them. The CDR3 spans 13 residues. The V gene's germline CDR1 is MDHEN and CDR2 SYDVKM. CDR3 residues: CASRQGKDQPQHF. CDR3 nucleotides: TGTGCCAGCAGGCAGGGTAAGGATCAGCCCCAGCATTTT.

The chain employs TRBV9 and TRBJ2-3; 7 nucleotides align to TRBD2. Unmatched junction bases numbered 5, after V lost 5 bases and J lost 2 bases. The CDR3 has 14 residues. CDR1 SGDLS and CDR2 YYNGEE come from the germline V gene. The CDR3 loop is CASSPSGVTDTQYF. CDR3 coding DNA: TGTGCCAGCAGTCCTAGCGGCGTCACAGATACGCAGTATTTT.

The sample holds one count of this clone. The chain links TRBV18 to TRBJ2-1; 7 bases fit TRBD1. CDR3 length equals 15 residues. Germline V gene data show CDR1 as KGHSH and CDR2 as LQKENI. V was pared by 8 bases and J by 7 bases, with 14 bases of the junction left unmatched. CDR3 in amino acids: CASRRTGRPENEQFF. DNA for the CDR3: TGTGCCAGCCGTCGGACAGGCCGTCCTGAAAATGAGCAGTTCTTC.

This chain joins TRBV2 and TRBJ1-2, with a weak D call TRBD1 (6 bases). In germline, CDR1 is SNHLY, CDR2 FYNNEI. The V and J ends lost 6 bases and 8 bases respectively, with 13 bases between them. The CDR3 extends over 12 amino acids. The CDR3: CASRGDIGGYTF. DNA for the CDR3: TGTGCCAGCAGGGGGGACATCGGAGGCTACACCTTC.

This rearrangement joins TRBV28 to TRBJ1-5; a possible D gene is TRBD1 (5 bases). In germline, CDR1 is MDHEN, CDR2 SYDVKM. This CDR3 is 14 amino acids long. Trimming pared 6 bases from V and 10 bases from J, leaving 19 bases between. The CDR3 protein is CASRSVGGGSPQHF. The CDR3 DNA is TGTGCCAGCAGAAGTGTGGGGGGGGGATCACCCCAGCATTTT.

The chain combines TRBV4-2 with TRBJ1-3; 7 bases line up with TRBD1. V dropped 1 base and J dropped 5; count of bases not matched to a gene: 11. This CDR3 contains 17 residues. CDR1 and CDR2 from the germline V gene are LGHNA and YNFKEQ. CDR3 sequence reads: CASSQGPVDRERNTIYF. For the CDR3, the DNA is TGTGCCAGCAGCCAAGGACCAGTCGACAGGGAGAGAAACACCATATATTTT.